The 20 T cell receptor beta chains below all came from one sample that was sequenced in a study of beta chain features in type 1 diabetes. Expressed TCRB transcripts were sequenced after all isolated RNA was converted to cDNA. Sequenced by immunoSEQ multiplex PCR; TCRdb stores in-frame clones only, minus some. The sample lists some 900,000 clones, 17% occurring once. The sequenced sample consisted of naive CD4+ T cells from blood. The receptors come from a young woman in good health.

The chain links TRBV4-2 to TRBJ2-3; 15 bases are shared with TRBD2. Germline V gives CDR1 LGHNA, CDR2 YNFKEQ. This CDR3 has 18 amino acids. V shed 1 base, J shed 6 bases, and the junction held 8 bases outside the gene matches. The CDR3 region has the DNA TGTGCCAGCAGCCAAGTTCGCCCGGGGACTAGCGGGAGGGATACGCAGTATTTT. It encodes CASSQVRPGTSGRDTQYF.

This clone was detected only a few times. The V gene is TRBV10-3, the J gene TRBJ1-1, with D possibly being TRBD1 (6 bases). The CDR3 has 15 amino acids. Per the germline V gene, CDR1 is ENHRY and CDR2 is SYGVKD. The germline V and J ends were trimmed by 0 bases and 5 bases, with 13 bases remaining between them. The chain's CDR3 is CAISESQQGRTEAFF. In DNA form, the CDR3 reads TGTGCCATCAGTGAGTCACAACAGGGTCGTACTGAAGCTTTCTTT.

The table lists this clone with a few counts. CDR3 DNA sequence: TGCGCCAGCAGCCCACTGCCGGTCGCGAACACCGGGGAGCTGTTTTTT. This translates into CASSPLPVANTGELFF. The chain is built from TRBV5-1 and TRBJ2-2; D remains unclear. Germline V lookup: CDR1 SGHRS, CDR2 YFSETQ. This CDR3 has 16 residues. V was pared by 4 bases and J by 0 bases, with 13 bases between.

This clone was found a few times. The chain has TRBV7-8 and TRBJ2-1; 11 bases fit TRBD2. Trimming took 6 bases from V and 7 from J; bases not matched to a gene: 5. CDR1 and CDR2 (germline): SGHVS, FQNEAQ. The CDR3 is 14 residues long. The CDR3, as DNA: TGTGCCAGCAGTAGCGGGAGGGCCCGGAATGAGCAGTTCTTC. Encoded protein: CASSSGRARNEQFF.

The chain employs TRBV7-2 and TRBJ2-7; D is unresolved. The CDR3 consists of 13 residues. Trimming removed 1 base from V and 4 bases from J, with 8 bases in between. The germline CDR1 and CDR2 sequences are SGHTA and FQGNSA. The CDR3 protein is CASSLGVRYEQYF. In DNA, the CDR3 is TGTGCCAGCAGCTTAGGAGTTCGTTACGAGCAGTACTTC.

This clone appeared a few times. The V call is TRBV4-1, the J call TRBJ1-1; D possibly corresponds to TRBD1 (6 bases). Germline-derived CDR1 and CDR2 are MGHRA and YSYEKL. CDR3 length: 14 residues. V lost 6 bases and J lost 0, with 11 bases in between. CDR3 DNA: TGCGCCAGCAGGGACAGCGCAATGAACACTGAAGCTTTCTTT. Translation gives CASRDSAMNTEAFF.

This clone was observed a handful of times. The rearrangement joins TRBV21-1 to TRBJ2-3; the D call in the table, TRBD2, was not verified against the DNA. TRBV21-1 is tagged as a pseudogene. The CDR3 is 12 residues long. The CDR3 nucleotides read TGTGCCAGCAGCGAACGACTAGTTGCGCAGTATTTT. The encoded protein is CASSERLVAQYF.

This chain joins TRBV11-2 and TRBJ1-1, with D possibly matching TRBD1 (5 bases). V lost 5 bases and J lost 10, with 20 bases in between. The CDR3 has 14 residues. Germline assignment: CDR1 SGHAT and CDR2 FQNNGV. In DNA, the CDR3 is TGTGCCAGCAGCCATGACCAGGGTTATTCCGGAGCTTTCTTT. Protein: CASSHDQGYSGAFF.

This rearrangement joins TRBV6-5 to TRBJ1-2; 10 bases map to TRBD1. Germline V gene sequence: CDR1 MNHEY, CDR2 SVGAGI. This CDR3 is 14 amino acids long. V lost 5 bases to trimming and J lost 2 bases; unmatched junction nucleotides: 2. The CDR3, as DNA: TGTGCCAGCAGTGTGGACAGGGGGAACTATGGCTACACCTTC. Its protein product is CASSVDRGNYGYTF.

The V gene is TRBV6-1, the J gene TRBJ2-5; D could derive from TRBD1 or TRBD2 (5 bases each). The germline gives CDR1 MNHNS, CDR2 SASEGT. The CDR3 contains 12 residues. V lost 2 bases, J lost 11 bases, and 12 bases lay in between. The CDR3: CASSELGPRQYF. The CDR3 region has the DNA TGTGCCAGCAGTGAATTGGGACCCAGACAGTACTTC.

V is TRBV11-2 and J is TRBJ2-3; D call uncertain. Germline V gene lookup returns CDR1 SGHAT and CDR2 FQNNGV. The length of the CDR3 is 15 residues. V lost 0 bases to trimming and J lost 2 bases, with 9 bases between them. The chain's CDR3 is CASSLEIRVTDTQYF. In nucleotides, the CDR3 is TGTGCCAGCAGCTTAGAGATCAGAGTCACAGATACGCAGTATTTT.

This chain uses TRBV7-9 with TRBJ2-1, with 13 bases matching TRBD2. Looked up from germline, CDR1 is SEHNR and CDR2 is FQNEAQ (reference sequence). The V segment lost 4 bases and the J segment 6 bases; nucleotides outside the gene matches: 6. The CDR3 runs 16 residues. CDR3 nucleotide sequence: TGTGCCAGCAGCTCTACAGGACTAGCGGGAGTCAATGAGCAGTTCTTC. Encoded protein: CASSSTGLAGVNEQFF.

The chain combines TRBV6-5 with TRBJ2-1; TRBD2 matches 12 bases. The V gene's germline CDR1 is MNHEY and CDR2 SVGAGI. V gave up 0 bases and J gave up 9 bases; unmatched junction bases: 6. The CDR3 consists of 16 residues. The CDR3 region is CASSYSLAGGQAEQFF. CDR3 bases: TGTGCCAGCAGTTACTCTCTAGCGGGAGGGCAGGCTGAGCAGTTCTTC.

V is TRBV7-2 and J is TRBJ2-1, with D perhaps matching TRBD2 (5 bases). Germline assignment: CDR1 SGHTA and CDR2 FQGNSA. V lost 1 base, J lost 12 bases, and 13 bases lay in between. The length of the CDR3 is 13 residues. The CDR3 sequence: CASSLEVREGQFF. CDR3 DNA sequence: TGTGCCAGCAGCTTAGAAGTTCGGGAAGGGCAGTTCTTC. Full variable domain (outside the CDR3, taken from reference TRBV7-2 and TRBJ2-1): GAGVSQSPSNKVTEKGKDVELRCDPISGHTALYWYRQSLGQGLEFLIYFQGNSAPDKSGLPSDRFSAERTGGSVSTLTIQRTQQEDSAVYLCASSLEVREGQFFGPGTRLTVL.

This clone showed up just a few times. The J gene is TRBJ2-7, the V gene TRBV10-3; D assignment may be TRBD1 or TRBD2 (6 bases each). CDR3 length: 15 amino acids. The V gene's germline CDR1 is ENHRY and CDR2 SYGVKD. The germline V and J ends were trimmed by 0 bases and 0 bases, with 9 bases remaining between them. The CDR3 sequence: CAISESRGVSYEQYF. CDR3 nucleotides: TGTGCCATCAGTGAGTCAAGGGGGGTCTCCTACGAGCAGTACTTC.

The chain recombines TRBV5-1 with TRBJ2-5; 9 bases line up with TRBD1. Germline CDR1 SGHRS, CDR2 YFSETQ. The CDR3 length is 15 residues. Trimming took 4 bases from V and 3 from J; bases not matched to a gene: 7. CDR3 amino acids: CASSAQGAAEETQYF. The DNA of the CDR3 is TGCGCCAGCAGCGCACAGGGGGCGGCGGAAGAGACCCAGTACTTC. The full variable domain, in which reference TRBV5-1 and TRBJ2-5 provide the parts outside the CDR3, is KAGVTQTPRYLIKTRGQQVTLSCSPISGHRSVSWYQQTPGQGLQFLFEYFSETQRNKGNFPGRFSGRQFSNSRSEMNVSTLELGDSALYLCASSAQGAAEETQYFGPGTRLLVL.

The V and J genes are TRBV9 and TRBJ2-3, with TRBD2 matching over 10 bases. The CDR3 extends over 15 amino acids. CDR1 is SGDLS, CDR2 YYNGEE, per germline. Unmatched junction bases numbered 2, after V lost 3 bases and J lost 1 base. The CDR3 here is CASSAGTSGTDTQYF. CDR3 nucleotide sequence: TGTGCCAGCAGCGCCGGGACTAGCGGCACAGATACGCAGTATTTT.

V gene TRBV6-1 combines with J gene TRBJ2-3, with D perhaps TRBD2 (5 bases). The germline V gene has CDR1 MNHNS and CDR2 SASEGT. This CDR3 contains 14 residues. V was clipped by 7 bases and J by 0 bases, with 11 bases between them. This CDR3 reads CASIRGGSTDTQYF. CDR3 coding DNA: TGTGCCAGCATAAGAGGAGGTAGCACAGATACGCAGTATTTT.

This clone was detected a few times. The chain recombines TRBV13 with TRBJ2-1; D may be TRBD1 or TRBD2 (6 bases each). Trimming pared 4 bases from V and 0 bases from J, leaving 13 bases between. Germline lookup yields CDR1 PRHDT and CDR2 FYEKMQ (reference sequence). The CDR3 covers 16 residues. The CDR3 loop is CASSSGGSLSYNEQFF. The CDR3 region has the DNA TGTGCCAGCAGCTCCGGGGGCTCACTCTCCTACAATGAGCAGTTCTTC.

The V and J genes are TRBV15 and TRBJ2-7; D gene ambiguous. V shed 0 bases and J shed 2 bases, with 32 bases lying between them. The CDR3 is 22 residues long. Germline CDR1 LNHNV, CDR2 YYDKDF (reference sequence). This CDR3 is CATSRDLKEVIVGFLQTYEQYF. CDR3 DNA sequence: TGTGCCACCAGCAGAGACTTAAAAGAAGTAATAGTAGGATTCCTGCAGACCTACGAGCAGTACTTC.